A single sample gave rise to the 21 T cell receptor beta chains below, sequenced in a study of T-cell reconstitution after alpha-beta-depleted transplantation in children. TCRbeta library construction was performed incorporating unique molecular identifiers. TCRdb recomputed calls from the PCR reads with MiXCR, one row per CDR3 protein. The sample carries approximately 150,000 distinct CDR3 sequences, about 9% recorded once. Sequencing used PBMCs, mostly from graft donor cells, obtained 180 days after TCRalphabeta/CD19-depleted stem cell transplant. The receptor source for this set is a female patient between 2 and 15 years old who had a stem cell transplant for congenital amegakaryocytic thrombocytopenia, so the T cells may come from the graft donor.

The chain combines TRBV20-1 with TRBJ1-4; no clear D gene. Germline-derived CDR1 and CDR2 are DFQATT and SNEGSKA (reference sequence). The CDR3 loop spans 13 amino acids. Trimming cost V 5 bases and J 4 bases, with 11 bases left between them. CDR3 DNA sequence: TGCAGTGCTCTAAACAGTTTTAATGAAAAACTGTTTTTT. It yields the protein CSALNSFNEKLFF.

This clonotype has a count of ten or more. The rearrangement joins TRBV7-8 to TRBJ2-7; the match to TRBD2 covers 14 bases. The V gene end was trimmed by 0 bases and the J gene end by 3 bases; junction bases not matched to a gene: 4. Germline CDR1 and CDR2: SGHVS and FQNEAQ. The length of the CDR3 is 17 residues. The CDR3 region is CASSLARLAGGIYEQYF. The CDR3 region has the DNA TGTGCCAGCAGCTTAGCCAGACTAGCGGGGGGGATCTACGAGCAGTACTTC.

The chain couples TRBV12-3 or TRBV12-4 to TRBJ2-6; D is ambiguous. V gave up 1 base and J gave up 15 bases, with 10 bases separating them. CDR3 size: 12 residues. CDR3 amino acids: CASSLVTRTLTF. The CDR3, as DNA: TGTGCCAGCAGTTTAGTAACCCGGACCCTGACTTTC.

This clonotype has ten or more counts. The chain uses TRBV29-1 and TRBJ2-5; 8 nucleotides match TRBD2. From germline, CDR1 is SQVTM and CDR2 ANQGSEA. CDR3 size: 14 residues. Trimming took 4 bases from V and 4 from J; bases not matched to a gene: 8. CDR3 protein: CSVVKDSGRETQYF. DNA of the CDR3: TGCAGCGTTGTGAAGGACAGCGGGAGAGAGACCCAGTACTTC. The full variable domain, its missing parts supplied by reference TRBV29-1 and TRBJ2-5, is SAVISQKPSRDICQRGTSLTIQCQVDSQVTMMFWYRQQPGQSLTLIATANQGSEATYESGFVIDKFPISRPNLTFSTLTVSNMSPEDSSIYLCSVVKDSGRETQYFGPGTRLLVL.

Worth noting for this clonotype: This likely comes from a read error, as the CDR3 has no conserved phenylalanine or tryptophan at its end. The CDR3, as DNA: TGTGCCAGCAGCGGACAGTACACCGGGGAGCTGTTTTTG. As protein: CASSGQYTGELFL. The V gene is TRBV11-2, the J gene TRBJ2-2; a possible D gene is TRBD1 (6 bases). This CDR3 is 13 amino acids long. Germline-derived CDR1 and CDR2 are SGHAT and FQNNGV. Trimming took 5 bases from V and 3 from J, leaving 7 bases between them.

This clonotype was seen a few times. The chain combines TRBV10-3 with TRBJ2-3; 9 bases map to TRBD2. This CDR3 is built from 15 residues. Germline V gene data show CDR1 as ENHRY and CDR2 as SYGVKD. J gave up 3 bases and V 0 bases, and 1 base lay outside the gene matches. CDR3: CAISESLAGTDTQYF. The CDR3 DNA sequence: TGTGCCATCAGTGAGTCTCTAGCGGGGACAGATACGCAGTATTTT.

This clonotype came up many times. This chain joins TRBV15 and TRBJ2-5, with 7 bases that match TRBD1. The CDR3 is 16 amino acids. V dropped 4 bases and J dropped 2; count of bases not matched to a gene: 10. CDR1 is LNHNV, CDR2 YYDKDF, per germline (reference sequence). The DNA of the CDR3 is TGTGCCACCAGCAAGGTCCGGGACAGAGTTCAAGAGACCCAGTACTTC. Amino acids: CATSKVRDRVQETQYF.

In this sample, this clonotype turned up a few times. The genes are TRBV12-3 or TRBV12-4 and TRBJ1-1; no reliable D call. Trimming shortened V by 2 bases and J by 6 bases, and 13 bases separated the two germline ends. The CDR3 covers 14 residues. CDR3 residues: CASSLSGRRSEAFF. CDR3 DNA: TGTGCCAGCAGTTTATCGGGGAGACGGTCTGAAGCTTTCTTT.

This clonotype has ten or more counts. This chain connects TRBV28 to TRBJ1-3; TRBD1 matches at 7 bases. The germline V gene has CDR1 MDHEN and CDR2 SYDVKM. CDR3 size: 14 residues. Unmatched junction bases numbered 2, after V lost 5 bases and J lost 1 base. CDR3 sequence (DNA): TGTGCCAGCAGTCTGACAGGGTCTGGAAACACCATATATTTT. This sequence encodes CASSLTGSGNTIYF.

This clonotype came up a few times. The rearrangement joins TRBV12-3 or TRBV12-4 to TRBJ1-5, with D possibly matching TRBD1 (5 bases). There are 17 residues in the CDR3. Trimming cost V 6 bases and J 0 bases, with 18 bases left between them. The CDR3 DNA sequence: TGTGCCAGCAGCCAAGAGTGGGGCCGAGATAGCAATCAGCCCCAGCATTTT. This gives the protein CASSQEWGRDSNQPQHF.

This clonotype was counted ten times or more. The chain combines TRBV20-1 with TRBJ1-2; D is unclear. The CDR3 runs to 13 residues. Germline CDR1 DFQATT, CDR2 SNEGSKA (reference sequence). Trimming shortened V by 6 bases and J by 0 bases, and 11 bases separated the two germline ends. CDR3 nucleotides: TGCAGTGCCGTTGTGTTAGCTAACTATGGCTACACCTTC. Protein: CSAVVLANYGYTF.

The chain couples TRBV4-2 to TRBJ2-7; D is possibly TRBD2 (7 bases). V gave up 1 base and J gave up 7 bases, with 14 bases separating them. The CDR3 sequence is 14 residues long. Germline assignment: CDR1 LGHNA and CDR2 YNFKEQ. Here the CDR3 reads CASSQVAGAGEQYF. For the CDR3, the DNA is TGTGCCAGCAGCCAAGTTGCGGGGGCGGGGGAGCAGTACTTC.

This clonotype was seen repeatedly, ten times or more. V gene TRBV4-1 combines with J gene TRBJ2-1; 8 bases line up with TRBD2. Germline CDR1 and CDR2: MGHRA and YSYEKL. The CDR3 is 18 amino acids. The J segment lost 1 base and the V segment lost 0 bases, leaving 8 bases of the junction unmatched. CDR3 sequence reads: CASSQDFVGGASYNEQFF. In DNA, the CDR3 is TGCGCCAGCAGCCAAGATTTTGTCGGGGGGGCTTCCTACAATGAGCAGTTCTTC.

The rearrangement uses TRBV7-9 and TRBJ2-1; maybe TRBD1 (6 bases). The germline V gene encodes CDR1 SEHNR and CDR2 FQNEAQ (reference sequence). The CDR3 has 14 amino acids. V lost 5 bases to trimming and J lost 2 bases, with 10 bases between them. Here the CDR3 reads CASSQGPAYNEQFF. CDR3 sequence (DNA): TGTGCCAGCAGCCAGGGGCCGGCCTACAATGAGCAGTTCTTC.

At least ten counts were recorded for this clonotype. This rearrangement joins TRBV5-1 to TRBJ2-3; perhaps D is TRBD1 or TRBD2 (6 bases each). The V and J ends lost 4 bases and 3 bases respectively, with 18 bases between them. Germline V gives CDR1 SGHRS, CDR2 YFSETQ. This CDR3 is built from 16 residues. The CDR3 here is CASSGGTTTRTDTQYF. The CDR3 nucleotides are TGCGCCAGCAGCGGAGGGACAACCACTAGGACAGATACGCAGTATTTT.

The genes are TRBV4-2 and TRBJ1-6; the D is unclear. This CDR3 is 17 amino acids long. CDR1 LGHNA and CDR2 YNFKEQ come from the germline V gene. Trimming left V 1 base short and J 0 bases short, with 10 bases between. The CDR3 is CASSQGRLSSYNSPLHF. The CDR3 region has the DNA TGTGCCAGCAGCCAAGGCCGTCTGAGCTCCTATAATTCACCCCTCCACTTT.

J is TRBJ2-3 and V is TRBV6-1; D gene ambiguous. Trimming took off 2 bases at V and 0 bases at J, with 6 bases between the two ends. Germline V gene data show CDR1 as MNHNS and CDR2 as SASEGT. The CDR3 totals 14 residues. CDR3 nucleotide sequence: TGTGCCAGCAGTGAAAGCCTTAGCACAGATACGCAGTATTTT. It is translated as CASSESLSTDTQYF.

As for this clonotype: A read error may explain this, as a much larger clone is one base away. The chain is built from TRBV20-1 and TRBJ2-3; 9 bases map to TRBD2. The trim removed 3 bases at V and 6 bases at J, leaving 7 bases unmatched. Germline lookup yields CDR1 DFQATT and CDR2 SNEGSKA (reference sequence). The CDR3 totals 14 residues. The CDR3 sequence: CSASSSGTADTQYF. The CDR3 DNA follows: TGCAGTGCTAGTTCTAGCGGGACGGCGGATACGCAGTATTTT.

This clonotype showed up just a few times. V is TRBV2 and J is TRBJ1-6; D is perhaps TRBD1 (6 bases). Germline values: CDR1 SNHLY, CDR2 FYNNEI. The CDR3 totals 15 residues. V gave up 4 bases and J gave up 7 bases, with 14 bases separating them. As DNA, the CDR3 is TGTGCCAGCAGTGGTCAGGGGCAGAGGAATTCACCCCTCCACTTT. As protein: CASSGQGQRNSPLHF.

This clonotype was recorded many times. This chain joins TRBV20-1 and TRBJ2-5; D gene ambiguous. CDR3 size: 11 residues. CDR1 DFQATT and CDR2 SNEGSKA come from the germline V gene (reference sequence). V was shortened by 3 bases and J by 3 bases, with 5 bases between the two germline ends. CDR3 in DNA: TGCAGTGCTAGTACAGAAGAGACCCAGTACTTC. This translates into CSASTEETQYF.

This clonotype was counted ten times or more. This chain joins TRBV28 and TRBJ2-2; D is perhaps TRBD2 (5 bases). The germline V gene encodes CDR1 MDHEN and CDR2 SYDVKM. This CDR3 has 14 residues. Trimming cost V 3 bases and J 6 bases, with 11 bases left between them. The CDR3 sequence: CASSFGGLAGELFF. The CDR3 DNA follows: TGTGCCAGCAGTTTTGGCGGGTTAGCCGGGGAGCTGTTTTTT.